What follows are 4 T cell receptor beta chains derived from one specimen sequenced in a study of T cells in Graves' hyperthyroidism and ophthalmopathy. Researchers took RNA transcripts and amplified the TCR beta CDR3 regions from them. With the HTBI primer set, the TCR CDR3 went through a first round of RT-PCR. TCRdb reprocessed the multiplex PCR reads with MiXCR, giving one entry per CDR3 protein. The sample shows hundreds of thousands of distinct CDR3 sequences, about a sixth of them seen only once. Specimen: blood. These TCRs come from a woman aged 30 to 39 with Graves' hyperthyroidism.

J is TRBJ1-4 and V is TRBV7-2, with D possibly being TRBD1 (6 bases). Per the germline V gene, CDR1 is SGHTA and CDR2 is FQGNSA. V was cut by 5 bases and J by 3 bases, with 13 bases left in between. The CDR3 has 15 residues. CDR3 DNA: TGTGCCAGCAGCCAGACAGGTCTTTCTAATGAAAAACTGTTTTTT. Its protein is CASSQTGLSNEKLFF.

This clonotype was detected ten times or more. The rearrangement joins TRBV2 to TRBJ2-3, with 7 nucleotides matching TRBD2. J was trimmed by 2 bases and V by 6 bases; bases with no gene match: 17. Germline CDR1 is SNHLY and CDR2 is FYNNEI. The CDR3 totals 18 residues. This CDR3 is CASSTPTGTTRLTDTQYF. CDR3 nucleotides: TGTGCCAGCAGCACACCCACTGGGACTACCCGGCTCACAGATACGCAGTATTTT.

This clonotype was picked up many times. The CDR3 nucleotides are TGTGCCAGCAGCTTGCCGGGACTAGCGGGAGCAGATACGCAGTATTTT. Translating gives CASSLPGLAGADTQYF. The genes are TRBV5-5 and TRBJ2-3, with 14 nucleotides matching TRBD2. V lost 1 base, J lost 4 bases, and 2 bases stayed unmatched. The CDR3 runs to 16 residues. Germline assignment: CDR1 SGHKS and CDR2 YYEKEE (reference sequence). Drawing the rest from reference TRBV5-5 and TRBJ2-3, the complete variable domain is DAGVTQSPTHLIKTRGQQVTLRCSPISGHKSVSWYQQVLGQGPQFIFQYYEKEERGRGNFPDRFSARQFPNYSSELNVNALLLGDSALYLCASSLPGLAGADTQYFGPGTRLTVL.

The sample holds many counts of this clonotype. V gene TRBV13 combines with J gene TRBJ1-4; TRBD1 is a possible D gene (5 bases). This CDR3 comprises 21 residues. Germline-derived CDR1 and CDR2 are PRHDT and FYEKMQ (reference sequence). V lost 2 bases and J 0 bases, leaving 25 bases between the germline ends. DNA for the CDR3: TGTGCCAGCAGCTTAAGTGACAGACTTACCGACCGCAGCGCAACTAATGAAAAACTGTTTTTT. Its translation: CASSLSDRLTDRSATNEKLFF. The full variable domain, rest sourced from reference TRBV13 and TRBJ1-4, is AAGVIQSPRHLIKEKRETATLKCYPIPRHDTVYWYQQGPGQDPQFLISFYEKMQSDKGSIPDRFSAQQFSDYHSELNMSSLELGDSALYFCASSLSDRLTDRSATNEKLFFGSGTQLSVL.